The present T cell receptor beta chain was sequenced within a study of Ad26.COV2.S vaccination and SARS-CoV-2 variants. In the study overall: Of the COV1001 trial arms, the Ad26.COV2.S arm included the donor. The vaccine Ad26.COV2.S was put into the muscle once, or twice with 56 days between. Study-level results: TCR breadth and depth estimates may have understated total T cell responses.

Between the trimmed V and J ends, which lost 3 bases and 3 bases, there was a span of 5 bases. CDR1 is MNHEY, CDR2 SMNVEV, per germline (reference sequence). The CDR3 covers 13 residues. Of note for this clone: The antigen remains undetermined.

Produced via immunoSEQ multiplex PCR; TCRdb's table is partial and in-frame only. The data contain hundreds of thousands of clones, about 85% of them singletons. As to treatment: around 19 received Ad26.COV2.S at low or high dose, single or two shots; 5 received placebo; per-sample allocation not given. The samples date from day 63 after the first vaccine or placebo injection. The individual, an adult aged 18-55 years, was a donor in Boston. This TCR was sampled from a person between 18 and 65 years old who received the Ad26.COV2.S COVID-19 vaccine or a placebo. This rearrangement joins TRBV27 to TRBJ2-2; D unclear. Sequences were derived from peripheral blood, sampled in a trial of Ad26.COV2.S vaccine versus placebo. The CDR3 protein is CASSFSYTGELFF. The CDR3 coding sequence is TGTGCCAGCAGTTTTTCTTACACCGGGGAGCTGTTTTTT.